Following are 23 T cell receptor beta chains from one sample sequenced in a study of blood T cell repertoires in COVID-19. Generated by immunoSEQ multiplex PCR, the TCRdb table keeps only in-frame clones and is missing some. This table has a few hundred thousand clones, 80% to 95% appearing once. The material sequenced was PBMCs or T cells enriched from blood (not recorded which). The source of these receptors is a man between 18 and 29 years old who had recovered from COVID-19.

The DNA for the CDR3 is TGTGCCAGCAGCCCCACCCCCAGCGGGAGTAGGGAGACCCAGTACTTC. This sequence encodes CASSPTPSGSRETQYF. This rearrangement joins TRBV5-5 to TRBJ2-5, with 8 bases lining up with TRBD2. The CDR3 is made up of 16 amino acids. Per the germline V gene, CDR1 is SGHKS and CDR2 is YYEKEE (reference sequence). V trimming: 4 bases; J trimming: 5 bases; junction bases outside the gene matches: 13.

This chain uses TRBV28 with TRBJ1-2; D is uncertain. Germline CDR1 reads MDHEN; CDR2 reads SYDVKM. The ends were cut back, 6 bases at V and 7 bases at J, with 12 bases in the middle. CDR3 size: 12 residues. The CDR3 DNA sequence: TGTGCCAGCAGCCCCCAGGATCGTGGCTACACCTTC. This codes for CASSPQDRGYTF.

This CDR3 reads CASSYGFNQPQHF. The CDR3 DNA sequence: TGTGCCAGCAGTTACGGCTTTAATCAGCCCCAGCATTTT. The J gene is TRBJ1-5, the V gene TRBV6-2 or TRBV6-3; D gene unclear. V was clipped by 2 bases and J by 4 bases, with 6 bases between them. CDR1 and CDR2 (germline): MNHEY, SVGEGT. The CDR3 loop spans 13 amino acids.

This clone was observed a single time. The V and J genes are TRBV29-1 and TRBJ1-5; D uncertain. The ends were cut back, 6 bases at V and 5 bases at J, with 11 bases in the middle. The CDR3 runs to 12 residues. Per the germline V gene, CDR1 is SQVTM and CDR2 is ANQGSEA. The CDR3, as DNA: TGCAGCGTCCTCGAACCAGATCAGCCCCAGCATTTT. It encodes CSVLEPDQPQHF.

V is TRBV27 and J is TRBJ1-2, with D unresolved. This CDR3 has 15 amino acids. Germline CDR1 and CDR2: MNHEY and SMNVEV (reference sequence). V was shortened by 0 bases and J by 3 bases, with 11 bases between the two germline ends. The CDR3 DNA reads TGTGCCAGCAGTTTATCGGGCCCGGGGTACTATGGCTACACCTTC. Its translation: CASSLSGPGYYGYTF.

This chain joins TRBV18 and TRBJ2-6; 8 bases fit TRBD1. Germline CDR1 KGHSH, CDR2 LQKENI. CDR3 length: 16 residues. The junction had 2 bases not matched to a gene; V was cut back by 3 bases and J by 1 base. Written as DNA, the CDR3 is TGTGCCAGCTCACCTCAGGGGGCGTCTGGGGCCAACGTCCTGACTTTC. It translates to CASSPQGASGANVLTF.

The chain has TRBV5-1 and TRBJ2-7, with TRBD2 matching over 10 bases. The germline CDR1 and CDR2 sequences are SGHRS and YFSETQ. CDR3 size: 17 residues. V shed 4 bases, J shed 3 bases, and the junction held 13 bases outside the gene matches. The CDR3 nucleotides are TGCGCCAGCAGCAACCGAGCGGCTAGCGGGAGACACTACGAGCAGTACTTC. Translated: CASSNRAASGRHYEQYF.

CDR3 in DNA: TGTGCCAGCAGCTCCTACAGCGGACCCGGAGAGACCCAGTACTTC. Translated: CASSSYSGPGETQYF. The rearrangement links TRBV7-8 to TRBJ2-5; perhaps TRBD2 as D (5 bases). The CDR3 loop spans 15 amino acids. Germline V gene data show CDR1 as SGHVS and CDR2 as FQNEAQ. V was pared by 4 bases and J by 4 bases, with 16 bases between.

This chain uses TRBV12-3 or TRBV12-4 with TRBJ1-3, with a possible D match to TRBD1 (6 bases). This CDR3 comprises 13 residues. Between the trimmed V and J ends, which lost 7 bases and 3 bases, there was a span of 10 bases. The CDR3 here is CASITDSGNTIYF. CDR3 coding DNA: TGTGCCAGCATTACGGACAGTGGAAACACCATATATTTT.

The genes are TRBV2 and TRBJ2-2; no clear D gene. The CDR3 covers 15 residues. V was clipped by 4 bases and J by 1 base, with 10 bases between them. Looked up from germline, CDR1 is SNHLY and CDR2 is FYNNEI. The CDR3 DNA sequence: TGTGCCAGCAGTGTGGCACAGCTGAACACCGGGGAGCTGTTTTTT. The encoded protein is CASSVAQLNTGELFF. Full variable domain (outside the CDR3, taken from reference TRBV2 and TRBJ2-2): EPEVTQTPSHQVTQMGQEVILRCVPISNHLYFYWYRQILGQKVEFLVSFYNNEISEKSEIFDDQFSVERPDGSNFTLKIRSTKLEDSAMYFCASSVAQLNTGELFFGEGSRLTVL.

The V call is TRBV27, the J call TRBJ2-1; the match to TRBD2 covers 12 bases. V lost 8 bases, J lost 7 bases, and 9 bases stayed unmatched. Germline V CDR1 and CDR2: MNHEY, SMNVEV (reference sequence). The CDR3 has 15 residues. The CDR3 here is CASSPSGRGFNEQFF. The CDR3 DNA follows: TGTGCCAGCTCGCCTAGCGGGAGGGGTTTTAATGAGCAGTTCTTC.

The chain employs TRBV27 and TRBJ1-2; TRBD1 might be the D (6 bases). V lost 1 base, J lost 4 bases, and 10 bases lay in between. CDR3 length: 14 amino acids. CDR1 and CDR2 (germline): MNHEY, SMNVEV (reference sequence). The CDR3 spells CASSLLDSSYGYTF. CDR3 bases: TGTGCCAGCAGTTTATTGGACAGCTCCTATGGCTACACCTTC.

This clone has a single count. The V gene is TRBV7-2, the J gene TRBJ1-4, with 8 bases matching TRBD1. Germline V gene data show CDR1 as SGHTA and CDR2 as FQGNSA. This CDR3 comprises 14 residues. After removal of 0 bases from V and 15 bases from J, the junction contained 9 bases not matched to a gene. The CDR3 region is CASSLAQGASTMFF. DNA for the CDR3: TGTGCCAGCAGCTTAGCGCAGGGGGCGAGCACCATGTTTTTT.

V usage is TRBV5-1 and J usage is TRBJ1-6; D gene ambiguous. V lost 4 bases and J lost 9, with 14 bases in between. Germline CDR1 is SGHRS and CDR2 is YFSETQ. The CDR3 runs 14 residues. Here the CDR3 reads CASSLPAGSSPLHF. Here the CDR3 DNA reads TGCGCCAGCAGCCTTCCTGCCGGGAGTTCACCCCTCCACTTT.

The rearrangement uses TRBV4-1 and TRBJ1-1; tentatively, D is TRBD1 (6 bases). CDR3 size: 16 residues. The germline V and J ends were trimmed by 3 bases and 0 bases, with 14 bases remaining between them. Germline CDR1 MGHRA, CDR2 YSYEKL. The CDR3 spells CASSHQGGGLNTEAFF. The CDR3 nucleotides are TGCGCCAGCAGCCACCAAGGGGGGGGTTTGAACACTGAAGCTTTCTTT.

V and J are TRBV7-9 and TRBJ1-1; no clear D. The germline V gene encodes CDR1 SEHNR and CDR2 FQNEAQ (reference sequence). V lost 5 bases and J lost 5, with 21 bases in between. The CDR3 has 16 amino acids. This CDR3 is CASSLPGGERETEAFF. The CDR3 DNA is TGTGCCAGCAGCCTACCCGGTGGGGAGAGAGAGACTGAAGCTTTCTTT.

The V and J genes are TRBV5-1 and TRBJ1-6; D remains unclear. CDR1 SGHRS and CDR2 YFSETQ come from the germline V gene. V was clipped by 0 bases and J by 10 bases, with 11 bases between them. The CDR3 runs 14 residues. The CDR3, as DNA: TGCGCCAGCAGCTTGGGTGACGGAGGGTCACCCCTCCACTTT. The encoded protein is CASSLGDGGSPLHF.

This clone was recorded only once. This chain joins TRBV9 and TRBJ1-2; possible D gene TRBD1, 5 bases. V lost 5 bases and J 0 bases, leaving 8 bases between the germline ends. This CDR3 has 13 residues. Per the germline V gene, CDR1 is SGDLS and CDR2 is YYNGEE. CDR3 coding DNA: TGTGCCAGCAGTGCACAGGCTAACTATGGCTACACCTTC. It yields the protein CASSAQANYGYTF.

The CDR3, as DNA: TGTGCCAGCAGCTTAGAACTAGTTGGATCCAATGAGCAGTTCTTC. It codes for CASSLELVGSNEQFF. The genes are TRBV11-2 and TRBJ2-1; D possibly corresponds to TRBD2 (5 bases). The V end was cut by 0 bases, the J end by 6 bases, with 12 bases between. Germline V gives CDR1 SGHAT, CDR2 FQNNGV. CDR3 size: 15 residues.

This clone was observed a single time. The rearrangement uses TRBV11-2 and TRBJ1-1; tentatively, D is TRBD1 (5 bases). The CDR3 has 16 amino acids. V shed 4 bases and J shed 9 bases, with 24 bases lying between them. Germline CDR1 and CDR2: SGHAT and FQNNGV. The CDR3 region is CASSSRLGGNWEKAFF. DNA for the CDR3: TGTGCCAGCAGCTCGCGTTTGGGGGGGAATTGGGAGAAAGCTTTCTTT. Full variable domain (remainder filled in from reference TRBV11-2 and TRBJ1-1): EAGVAQSPRYKIIEKRQSVAFWCNPISGHATLYWYQQILGQGPKLLIQFQNNGVVDDSQLPKDRFSAERLKGVDSTLKIQPAKLEDSAVYLCASSSRLGGNWEKAFFGQGTRLTVV.

The chain links TRBV18 to TRBJ1-3, with a possible D match to TRBD1 (5 bases). The V end was cut by 4 bases, the J end by 4 bases, with 14 bases between. This CDR3 contains 15 residues. Germline values: CDR1 KGHSH, CDR2 LQKENI. In DNA form, the CDR3 reads TGTGCCAGCTCACGATCCGGGGGGAAAGGAAACACCATATATTTT. It translates to CASSRSGGKGNTIYF.

The chain joins TRBV5-1 to TRBJ2-7; 9 bases line up with TRBD1. The CDR3 length is 14 residues. CDR1 and CDR2 from the germline V gene are SGHRS and YFSETQ. The V and J ends lost 2 bases and 2 bases, in that order; junction bases with no gene match: 2. The CDR3 loop is CASSFDRGTYEQYF. The CDR3 nucleotides are TGCGCCAGCAGCTTCGACAGGGGGACCTACGAGCAGTACTTC.

The rearrangement uses TRBV5-6 and TRBJ1-4; a weak D match, TRBD1 (6 bases). Per the germline V gene, CDR1 is SGHDT and CDR2 is YYEEEE. Trimming removed 2 bases from V and 5 bases from J, with 13 bases in between. This CDR3 contains 15 residues. The CDR3 sequence: CASSFSTGFNEKLFF. CDR3 sequence (DNA): TGTGCCAGCAGCTTCTCGACAGGCTTCAATGAAAAACTGTTTTTT.